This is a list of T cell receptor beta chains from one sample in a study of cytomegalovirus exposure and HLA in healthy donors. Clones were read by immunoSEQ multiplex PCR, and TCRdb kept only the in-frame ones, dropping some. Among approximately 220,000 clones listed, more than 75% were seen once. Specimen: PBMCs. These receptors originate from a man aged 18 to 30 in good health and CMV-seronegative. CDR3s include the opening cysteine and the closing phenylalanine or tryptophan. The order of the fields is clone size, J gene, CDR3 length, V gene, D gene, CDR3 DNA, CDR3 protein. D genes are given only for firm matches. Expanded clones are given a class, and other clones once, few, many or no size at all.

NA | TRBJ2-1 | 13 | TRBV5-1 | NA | TGCGCCAGCAGCGCTCGACTAGGAAATGAGCAGTTCTTC | CASSARLGNEQFF
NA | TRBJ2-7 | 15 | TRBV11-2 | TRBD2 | TGTGCCAGCCTGGGGTGGCGGGAGGGCTCCTACGAGCAGTACTTC | CASLGWREGSYEQYF
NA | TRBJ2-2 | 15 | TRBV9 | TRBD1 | TGTGCCAGCAGCACAGGGGGCGCGGGCACCGGGGAGCTGTTTTTT | CASSTGGAGTGELFF
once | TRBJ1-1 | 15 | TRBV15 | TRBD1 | TGTGCCACCAGCGGACAGGGTAAGGGAGGGACTGAAGCTTTCTTT | CATSGQGKGGTEAFF
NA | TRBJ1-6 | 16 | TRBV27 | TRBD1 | TGTGCCAGCAGTTCGCTCGGGACAGCTTATAATTCACCCCTCCACTTT | CASSSLGTAYNSPLHF
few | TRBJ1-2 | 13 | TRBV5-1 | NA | TGCGCCAGCAGCTTGGGCACAGCCGAGGGCTACACCTTC | CASSLGTAEGYTF
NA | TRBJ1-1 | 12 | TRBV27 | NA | TGTGCCAGCTCCTGGACAGAGGCGTTAGCTTTCTTT | CASSWTEALAFF
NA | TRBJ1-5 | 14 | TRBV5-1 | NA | TGCGCCAGCAGCCCGGCGGGGGGGGAGCAGCCCCAGCATTTT | CASSPAGGEQPQHF
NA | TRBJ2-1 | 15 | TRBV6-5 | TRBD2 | TGTGCCAGCAGTGTTAGCGGGGGGGGGTACAATGAGCAGTTCTTC | CASSVSGGGYNEQFF
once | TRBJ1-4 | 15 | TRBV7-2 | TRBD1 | TGTGCCAGCAGCACCCGACAGGGGGAAGGTGAAAAACTGTTTTTT | CASSTRQGEGEKLFF
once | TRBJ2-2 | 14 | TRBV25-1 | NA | TGTGCCAGCAGGGGGGGAGGGAACACCGGGGAGCTGTTTTTT | CASRGGGNTGELFF
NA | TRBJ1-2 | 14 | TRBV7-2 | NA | TGTGCCAGCAGCTTTCCGGGACTAACAGAAGGCTACACCTTC | CASSFPGLTEGYTF
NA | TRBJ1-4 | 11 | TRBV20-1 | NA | TGCAGTGCTCCCACAGGTGAAAAACTGTTTTTT | CSAPTGEKLFF
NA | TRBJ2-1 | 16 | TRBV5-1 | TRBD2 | TGCGCCAGCAGCTTGGCCGGGACTAGAAGTTACAATGAGCAGTTCTTC | CASSLAGTRSYNEQFF
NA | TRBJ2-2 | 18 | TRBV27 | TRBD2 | TGTGCCAGCAGTTTATTAATCCCGGGGACTAGCGGGAGCGGGGAGCTGTTTTTT | CASSLLIPGTSGSGELFF
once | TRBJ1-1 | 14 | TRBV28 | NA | TGTGCCAGCAGCCAACCGATCAGAAACACTGAAGCTTTCTTT | CASSQPIRNTEAFF
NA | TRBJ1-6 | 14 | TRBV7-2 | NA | TGTGCCAGCAGCCCCCGACGGGGAGATTCACCCCTCCACTTT | CASSPRRGDSPLHF
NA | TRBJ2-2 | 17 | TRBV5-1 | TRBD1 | TGCGCCAGCAGCTTGGTGCCCACAGGGGGAGGTACCGGGGAGCTGTTTTTT | CASSLVPTGGGTGELFF
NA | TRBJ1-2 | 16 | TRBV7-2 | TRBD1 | TGTGCCAGCAGCCCTACATTGTCAGGGGGTAGCTATGGCTACACCTTC | CASSPTLSGGSYGYTF
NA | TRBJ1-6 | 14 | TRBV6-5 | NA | TGTGCCAGCAGGTCTGACAGACCTAATTCACCCCTCCACTTT | CASRSDRPNSPLHF
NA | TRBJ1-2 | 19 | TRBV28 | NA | TGTGCCAGCAGTTTTGGGACGACTTTTAGGGAGGGGGTTTACTATGGCTACACCTTC | CASSFGTTFREGVYYGYTF
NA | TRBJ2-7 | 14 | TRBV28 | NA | TGTGCCAGCAGTTTAGGGTCATTGCGGGGCGAGCAGTACTTC | CASSLGSLRGEQYF
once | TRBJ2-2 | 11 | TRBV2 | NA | TGTGCCAGCAGAGCGACCGGGGAGCTGTTTTTT | CASRATGELFF
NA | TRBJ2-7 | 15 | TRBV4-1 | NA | TGCGCCAGCAGCCAAGCCCCCTGGAGCTCCTACGAGCAGTACTTC | CASSQAPWSSYEQYF
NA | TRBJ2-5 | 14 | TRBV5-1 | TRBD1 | TGCGCCAGCAGCCCCCGGACAGGTCAAGAGACCCAGTACTTC | CASSPRTGQETQYF
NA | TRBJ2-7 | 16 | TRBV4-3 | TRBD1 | TGCGCCAGCAGCCAGGACCGGGACAGGGGTTTTGTCGAGCAGTACTTC | CASSQDRDRGFVEQYF
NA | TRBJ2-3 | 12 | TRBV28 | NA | TGTGCCATACAGGATTCCACAGATACGCAGTATTTT | CAIQDSTDTQYF
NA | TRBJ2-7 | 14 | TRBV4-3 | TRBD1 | TGCGCCAGCAGTAGAACAGGGGTCCCTATGGAGCAGTACTTC | CASSRTGVPMEQYF
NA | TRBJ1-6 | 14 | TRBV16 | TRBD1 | TGTGCCAGCAGCCCCCGTGACAGGGCCTCACCCCTCCACTTT | CASSPRDRASPLHF
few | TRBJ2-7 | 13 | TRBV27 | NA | TGTGCCAGCAGTATCTCCCGTTCCTACGAGCAGTACTTC | CASSISRSYEQYF